The 8 T cell receptor beta chains listed next were all sequenced from one sample in a study of blood T cell repertoires in COVID-19. Method: immunoSEQ multiplex PCR; TCRdb's copy keeps in-frame clones and lacks some. The table includes approximately 110,000 clones, 75% to 90% detected once. Specimen: peripheral blood. The receptors were sampled from an elderly woman with COVID-19, enrolled during active disease.

The V and J genes are TRBV28 and TRBJ1-5, with 7 bases lining up with TRBD1. There are 15 residues in the CDR3. V was clipped by 5 bases and J by 0 bases; unmatched bases: 4. Germline-derived CDR1 and CDR2 are MDHEN and SYDVKM. The CDR3 bases are TGTGCCAGCAGTCCCGACAGGGCTAGCAATCAGCCCCAGCATTTT. This encodes CASSPDRASNQPQHF.

This clone was seen only once. The gene calls are TRBV2 and TRBJ2-7, with 13 bases lining up with TRBD2. V shed 6 bases and J 4 bases; nucleotides not matched to a gene: 6. This CDR3 spans 15 amino acids. Per germline, CDR1 SNHLY and CDR2 FYNNEI. CDR3 region: CASRDTSGRAYEQYF. The CDR3 region has the DNA TGTGCCAGCAGGGATACTAGCGGGAGGGCATACGAGCAGTACTTC.

The chain recombines TRBV11-1 with TRBJ1-1; no firm D call. The germline V and J ends were trimmed by 4 bases and 4 bases, with 16 bases remaining between them. CDR1 and CDR2 (germline): SGHAT, FQDESV (reference sequence). The CDR3 is 15 amino acids. CDR3 DNA sequence: TGTGCCAGCAGCTCCCGGTGGACTAGGACCACTGAAGCTTTCTTT. Protein sequence: CASSSRWTRTTEAFF.

V is TRBV4-3 and J is TRBJ2-1; 7 bases are shared with TRBD2. V was clipped by 0 bases and J by 2 bases; unmatched bases: 10. This CDR3 has 18 residues. Germline lookup yields CDR1 LGHNA and CDR2 YSLEER. The CDR3 coding sequence is TGCGCCAGCAGCCAAGAGGCCAGTGGAGCGGGGACCTACAATGAGCAGTTCTTC. Its translation is CASSQEASGAGTYNEQFF.

The genes are TRBV6-5 and TRBJ1-2, with a weak D call TRBD1 (6 bases). The V end was cut by 0 bases, the J end by 8 bases, with 16 bases between. CDR3 length: 15 residues. Germline-derived CDR1 and CDR2 are MNHEY and SVGAGI. The CDR3 reads CASSYSYRAASGYTF. The CDR3 bases are TGTGCCAGCAGTTACTCGTACAGGGCTGCTTCCGGCTACACCTTC.

V usage is TRBV10-3 and J usage is TRBJ1-6, with a possible D match to TRBD1 (5 bases). V lost 4 bases and J lost 5, with 9 bases in between. CDR1 is ENHRY and CDR2 is SYGVKD in the germline V gene. CDR3 length equals 14 residues. This CDR3 reads CAISGGGDNSPLHF. CDR3 bases: TGTGCCATCAGTGGGGGCGGGGATAATTCACCCCTCCACTTT.

This clone came up a few times. This rearrangement joins TRBV7-2 to TRBJ1-3; D gene unclear. The CDR3 totals 14 residues. The germline gives CDR1 SGHTA, CDR2 FQGNSA. Trimming removed 3 bases from V and 1 base from J, with 7 bases in between. CDR3 in DNA: TGTGCCAGCAGCTTCGGGTTTTCTGGAAACACCATATATTTT. Translated, it gives CASSFGFSGNTIYF.

The CDR3 protein is CASTPLVLAGAGEQYF. The CDR3 DNA follows: TGTGCCAGCACCCCATTAGTTCTAGCGGGAGCGGGAGAGCAGTACTTC. The rearrangement joins TRBV11-2 to TRBJ2-7; 10 nucleotides align to TRBD2. The V gene's germline CDR1 is SGHAT and CDR2 FQNNGV. The CDR3 has 16 residues. The ends lost 7 bases at V and 7 bases at J; junction bases unmatched: 16.